The 12 T cell receptor beta chains in this list originate from one sample, sequenced in a study of T cell repertoires in cytomegalovirus infection (dated by TCRdb to about 2019). TCRdb names Illumina HiSeq 1500 as the instrument used. The raw public reads went through TCRdb reprocessing: fastp at Q25, MiXCR clone calling, in-frame beta chains kept. Duplicate CDR3 protein sequences are folded into a single record with the most common DNA and genes. The sample yields around 300,000 distinct CDR3 sequences; about 26% were counted once. The ten biggest clones cover about 15% of the sample. Sequencing was done on a sample of PBMCs. These receptor sequences come from a human donor in good health (CMV status not recorded). Some clones in this sample may be carry-over from other donors' samples.

This clonotype was seen more than once but under ten times. The chain links TRBV2 to TRBJ1-5; D unclear. V lost 6 bases to trimming and J lost 4 bases, with 13 bases between them. The CDR3 loop spans 14 amino acids. The V gene's germline CDR1 is SNHLY and CDR2 FYNNEI. The CDR3 reads CASSDSGQNQPQHF. The CDR3 nucleotides are TGTGCCAGCAGCGACTCTGGGCAAAATCAGCCCCAGCATTTT.

The rearrangement joins TRBV7-6 to TRBJ2-3, with unresolved D. The CDR3 extends over 14 amino acids. Trimming pared 0 bases from V and 2 bases from J, leaving 6 bases between. The germline V gene encodes CDR1 SGHVS and CDR2 FNYEAQ. The CDR3 spells CASSLAFTTDTQYF. The CDR3, as DNA: TGTGCCAGCAGCTTAGCTTTTACCACAGATACGCAGTATTTT.

This clonotype has only a few counts. The chain recombines TRBV7-2 with TRBJ1-4; perhaps TRBD1 as D (6 bases). CDR1 is SGHTA, CDR2 FQGNSA, per germline. With 5 bases removed from V and 8 bases from J, the gap between germline ends came to 21 bases. CDR3 length equals 16 residues. CDR3 loop: CASSEDTGPVSEKLFF. The CDR3 DNA reads as TGTGCCAGCAGCGAAGATACAGGGCCTGTGAGCGAAAAACTGTTTTTT.

This chain connects TRBV29-1 to TRBJ2-3, with D perhaps TRBD1 (5 bases). CDR1 is SQVTM and CDR2 is ANQGSEA in the germline V gene. The germline V and J ends were trimmed by 6 bases and 1 base, with 5 bases remaining between them. There are 11 residues in the CDR3. CDR3 loop: CSVGRTDTQYF. CDR3 coding DNA: TGCAGCGTGGGGCGCACAGATACGCAGTATTTT.

This clonotype was seen at least ten times. This rearrangement joins TRBV7-2 to TRBJ2-7; D remains ambiguous. Germline V lookup: CDR1 SGHTA, CDR2 FQGNSA. The V and J ends lost 2 bases and 2 bases respectively, with 13 bases between them. The CDR3 extends over 15 amino acids. The CDR3 DNA reads as TGTGCCAGCAGCTTAAGGTCCGAAAAAGCCTACGAGCAGTACTTC. Translation: CASSLRSEKAYEQYF.

This clonotype turned up a few times. This sequence joins TRBV5-4 and TRBJ2-3; no reliable D call. Trimming stripped 7 bases from V and 3 bases from J, with 6 bases between. Germline lookup yields CDR1 SGHNT and CDR2 YYREEE (reference sequence). CDR3 size: 11 residues. This chain's CDR3 is CASSDTDTQYF. The CDR3 DNA reads as TGTGCCAGCTCTGATACAGATACGCAGTATTTT.

This clonotype has ten or more counts. The chain joins TRBV11-2 to TRBJ2-7; D might be TRBD1 (6 bases). V was cut by 0 bases and J by 5 bases, with 14 bases left in between. This CDR3 region has 15 residues. Germline-derived CDR1 and CDR2 are SGHAT and FQNNGV. CDR3 coding DNA: TGTGCCAGCAGCTTAGAGAACAGGGAAATCGACGAGCAGTACTTC. Translation: CASSLENREIDEQYF.

This clonotype was found a few times. This chain joins TRBV6-1 and TRBJ1-5; D unresolved. This CDR3 contains 11 residues. Germline assignment: CDR1 MNHNS and CDR2 SASEGT. V lost 5 bases to trimming and J lost 4 bases, with 3 bases between them. The CDR3 DNA follows: TGTGCCAGCAGTCAGAATCAGCCCCAGCATTTT. Translation: CASSQNQPQHF.

The sample holds a few counts of this clonotype. V is TRBV7-2 and J is TRBJ1-2, with D perhaps TRBD1 (5 bases). In germline, CDR1 is SGHTA, CDR2 FQGNSA. Trimming left V 5 bases short and J 6 bases short, with 16 bases between. The CDR3 spans 14 residues. CDR3 residues: CASSLRAGRDGYTF. CDR3 nucleotides: TGTGCCAGCAGCCTCCGGGCGGGGCGGGATGGCTACACCTTC.

J is TRBJ2-5 and V is TRBV29-1, with D hard to call. This CDR3 has 13 amino acids. V lost 3 bases and J 0 bases, leaving 8 bases between the germline ends. CDR1 and CDR2 (germline): SQVTM, ANQGSEA. The CDR3 DNA reads TGCAGCGTTGACTTCGCATACCAAGAGACCCAGTACTTC. Its translation is CSVDFAYQETQYF.

This chain uses TRBV7-2 with TRBJ1-5; D is unclear. The CDR3 is 15 residues long. Germline V lookup: CDR1 SGHTA, CDR2 FQGNSA. V was shortened by 1 base and J by 0 bases, with 7 bases between the two germline ends. CDR3 loop: CASSLDNFSNQPQHF. DNA for the CDR3: TGTGCCAGCAGCTTAGACAACTTTAGCAATCAGCCCCAGCATTTT.

This clonotype was seen a handful of times. V gene TRBV19 combines with J gene TRBJ2-1; 9 bases align to TRBD2. The CDR3 is 14 residues long. The germline gives CDR1 LNHDA, CDR2 SQIVND (reference sequence). After removal of 4 bases from V and 9 bases from J, the junction contained 7 bases not matched to a gene. CDR3 protein: CASSTSSGISEQFF. DNA of the CDR3: TGTGCCAGTAGTACCTCTAGCGGGATAAGTGAGCAGTTCTTC.